The 14 T cell receptor beta chains below all came from one sample that was sequenced in a study of blood T cell repertoires in COVID-19 (dated by TCRdb to 2020 to 2021). Library generation was performed with the immunoSEQ multiplex PCR assay. Imported from immuneACCESS, the table was reduced by TCRdb to in-frame sequences with V and J called. These copies leave out some clones; in studies compared against another copy, an unresolved V gene accounts for under half, and the cause of the remainder is not known. The sample profile shows roughly 240,000 clones; around 89% of them were found once. Jointly, the top ten make up 2.5% of the sample. The specimen sequenced was PBMCs or T cells enriched from blood (not recorded which). All receptors derive from a woman aged 40 to 50 with acute COVID-19.

The chain uses TRBV20-1 and TRBJ2-5, with unresolved D. The CDR3 runs 11 residues. CDR1 is DFQATT, CDR2 SNEGSKA, per germline (reference sequence). Trimming removed 7 bases at V and 5 bases at J, with 11 bases between. This CDR3 is CSVDSLETQYF. The DNA of the CDR3 is TGCAGTGTCGATAGCTTGGAGACCCAGTACTTC.

Written as DNA, the CDR3 is TGTGCCAGCAGCTTGGCCCACGGTAGCGGGGGGGAAAATACGCAGTATTTT. Translating it yields CASSLAHGSGGENTQYF. The chain recombines TRBV5-5 with TRBJ2-3; 11 nucleotides agree with TRBD2. This CDR3 region has 17 residues. Germline CDR1 and CDR2: SGHKS and YYEKEE (reference sequence). V lost 0 bases, J lost 7 bases, and 10 bases stayed unmatched.

This chain links TRBV19 with TRBJ1-4, with D possibly being TRBD1 (6 bases). CDR3 size: 15 residues. Looked up from germline, CDR1 is LNHDA and CDR2 is SQIVND (reference sequence). With 0 bases removed from V and 4 bases from J, the gap between germline ends came to 9 bases. The CDR3: CASSIDGQFNEKLFF. CDR3 DNA: TGTGCCAGTAGTATAGATGGACAGTTTAATGAAAAACTGTTTTTT. Filled out from reference TRBV19 and TRBJ1-4, the complete variable domain reads DGGITQSPKYLFRKEGQNVTLSCEQNLNHDAMYWYRQDPGQGLRLIYYSQIVNDFQKGDIAEGYSVSREKKESFPLTVTSAQKNPTAFYLCASSIDGQFNEKLFFGSGTQLSVL.

This clone appeared once. V and J are TRBV18 and TRBJ1-1; D unresolved. CDR1 and CDR2 from the germline V gene are KGHSH and LQKENI. V shed 2 bases and J shed 0 bases, with 10 bases lying between them. This CDR3 comprises 15 residues. The DNA for the CDR3 is TGTGCCAGCTCACCAAGATCCCAGATGAACACTGAAGCTTTCTTT. Translation gives CASSPRSQMNTEAFF.

The J gene is TRBJ2-1, the V gene TRBV4-1, with 10 nucleotides matching TRBD2. Trimming took 0 bases from V and 1 from J; bases not matched to a gene: 9. This CDR3 has 19 residues. Germline V CDR1 and CDR2: MGHRA, YSYEKL. CDR3 loop: CASSQEGSGGASSYNEQFF. DNA for the CDR3: TGCGCCAGCAGCCAAGAGGGCAGCGGGGGGGCCAGTTCCTACAATGAGCAGTTCTTC.

The CDR3 protein is CATSDARGGYNEQFF. CDR3 coding DNA: TGTGCCACCAGTGATGCGCGGGGGGGTTACAATGAGCAGTTCTTC. The chain recombines TRBV24-1 with TRBJ2-1; 9 nucleotides match TRBD2. This CDR3 spans 15 amino acids. CDR1 is KGHDR and CDR2 is SFDVKD in the germline V gene. J was trimmed by 4 bases and V by 3 bases; bases with no gene match: 3.

This clone showed up just a few times. The chain has TRBV7-9 and TRBJ2-1; D is undetermined. Deletions cut 1 base from V and 0 bases from J, with 4 bases between. Germline V CDR1 and CDR2: SEHNR, FQNEAQ (reference sequence). The CDR3 spans 14 residues. CDR3 nucleotide sequence: TGTGCCAGCAGCTTAGGTAGCTCCTACAATGAGCAGTTCTTC. Translated: CASSLGSSYNEQFF.

The J gene is TRBJ2-1, the V gene TRBV21-1; TRBD2 reflects the table's D call only, with no check against the DNA. TRBV21-1 is labeled a pseudogene. The CDR3 length is 18 residues. CDR3 nucleotide sequence: TGTGCCAGCAGCAAAGCCGTTAGCGGGGGGGCCAGTATCGATGAGCAGTTCTTC. The encoded protein is CASSKAVSGGASIDEQFF.

Here the CDR3 DNA reads TGTGCCAGTAGGGAAGGCGGGAGCTCCTACAATGAGCAGTTCTTC. Its translation: CASREGGSSYNEQFF. The rearrangement links TRBV19 to TRBJ2-1; 7 bases align to TRBD2. Unmatched junction bases numbered 5, after V lost 6 bases and J lost 0 bases. Germline V gives CDR1 LNHDA, CDR2 SQIVND (reference sequence). The CDR3 covers 15 residues.

V usage is TRBV2 and J usage is TRBJ2-1; 8 nucleotides match TRBD2. The CDR3 has 15 residues. Germline values: CDR1 SNHLY, CDR2 FYNNEI. V was clipped by 6 bases and J by 0 bases; unmatched bases: 4. CDR3 nucleotides: TGTGCCAGCAGGCCCGGGACTAGCTCCTACAATGAGCAGTTCTTC. It specifies CASRPGTSSYNEQFF.

The genes are TRBV9 and TRBJ2-1; a weak D match, TRBD2 (6 bases). The CDR3 consists of 14 residues. The V end lost 3 bases, the J end lost 4 bases, and 11 bases lay between the germline ends. Per the germline V gene, CDR1 is SGDLS and CDR2 is YYNGEE. The CDR3 reads CASSGRDLYNEQFF. CDR3 in DNA: TGTGCCAGCAGCGGCCGGGACTTGTACAATGAGCAGTTCTTC.

This chain links TRBV6-5 with TRBJ2-1, with 10 bases matching TRBD2. The CDR3 extends over 16 amino acids. Germline V gives CDR1 MNHEY, CDR2 SVGAGI. V was pared by 2 bases and J by 8 bases, with 9 bases of the junction left unmatched. CDR3 sequence (DNA): TGTGCCAGCAGTTACCGTACTAGCGGGGTATCGGATGAGCAGTTCTTC. Protein: CASSYRTSGVSDEQFF.

This chain joins TRBV5-1 and TRBJ2-5, with 8 bases identical to TRBD1. Unmatched junction bases numbered 13, after V lost 4 bases and J lost 5 bases. The CDR3 contains 16 residues. Germline V CDR1 and CDR2: SGHRS, YFSETQ. The CDR3 region is CASSQPSRGQGETQYF. Written as DNA, the CDR3 is TGCGCCAGCAGCCAGCCCTCCAGGGGGCAGGGGGAGACCCAGTACTTC.

This chain joins TRBV30 and TRBJ2-7; D possibly corresponds to TRBD1 (6 bases). With 5 bases removed from V and 3 bases from J, the gap between germline ends came to 8 bases. The CDR3 sequence is 11 residues long. Germline CDR1 and CDR2: GTSNPN and SVGIG (reference sequence). Here the CDR3 DNA reads TGTGCCTGGGGACAGCTCTACGAGCAGTACGTC. The encoded protein is CAWGQLYEQYV.